Listed here are 3 T cell receptor beta chains from one sample, sequenced in a study of control samples from healthy donors and cancer patients. Sequencing used immunoSEQ multiplex PCR; TCRdb keeps in-frame clones, though not all of them. The table has over 40,000 clones, roughly 90% seen once. The sample taken for sequencing was PBMCs. The source is a man aged 50 or older with head and neck cancer.

The V and J genes are TRBV20-1 and TRBJ2-7; the D gene is possibly TRBD2 (7 bases). The CDR3 runs 13 residues. Trimming removed 3 bases from V and 7 bases from J, with 16 bases in between. The V gene's germline CDR1 is DFQATT and CDR2 SNEGSKA (reference sequence). CDR3 amino acids: CSASPRGAGEQYF. The DNA of the CDR3 is TGCAGTGCTAGTCCCCGGGGGGCCGGAGAGCAGTACTTC.

The J gene is TRBJ2-3, the V gene TRBV5-1; 9 bases line up with TRBD2. The V segment lost 0 bases and the J segment 2 bases; nucleotides outside the gene matches: 7. Germline V gives CDR1 SGHRS, CDR2 YFSETQ. This CDR3 is built from 17 residues. The chain's CDR3 is CASSLVGTSRDTDTQYF. The CDR3 DNA reads TGCGCCAGCAGCTTGGTCGGGACTAGCAGAGACACAGATACGCAGTATTTT.

This sequence joins TRBV11-2 and TRBJ1-5; no clear D. CDR3 length: 14 residues. V dropped 1 base and J dropped 4 bases, with 8 bases sitting between them. Germline values: CDR1 SGHAT, CDR2 FQNNGV. CDR3 DNA: TGTGCCAGCAGCTTAGTTCCCCAAAATCAGCCCCAGCATTTT. Its protein product is CASSLVPQNQPQHF.